This T cell receptor (beta chain) was captured in a study of CD8 T cells in Susac syndrome. RNA, at roughly 0.45 to 1 ug, was reverse transcribed with random hexamers. TCRdb fed the immunoSEQ multiplex PCR reads into MiXCR, producing one record per CDR3 protein. The sample contains 40,000 to 60,000 distinct CDR3 sequences, 93% of which appear only once. The CDR3 loop spans 14 amino acids. V shed 4 bases and J 7 bases; nucleotides not matched to a gene: 6. Per germline, CDR1 SGHVS and CDR2 FNYEAQ. The chain joins TRBV7-6 to TRBJ2-1, with 8 bases that match TRBD1. The sequencing input was CD8+ T cells from PBMCs. The clonotype originates from a human donor with multiple sclerosis. CDR3 residues: CASSSDRAVNEQFF. DNA of the CDR3: TGTGCCAGCAGCTCGGACAGGGCGGTTAATGAGCAGTTCTTC.